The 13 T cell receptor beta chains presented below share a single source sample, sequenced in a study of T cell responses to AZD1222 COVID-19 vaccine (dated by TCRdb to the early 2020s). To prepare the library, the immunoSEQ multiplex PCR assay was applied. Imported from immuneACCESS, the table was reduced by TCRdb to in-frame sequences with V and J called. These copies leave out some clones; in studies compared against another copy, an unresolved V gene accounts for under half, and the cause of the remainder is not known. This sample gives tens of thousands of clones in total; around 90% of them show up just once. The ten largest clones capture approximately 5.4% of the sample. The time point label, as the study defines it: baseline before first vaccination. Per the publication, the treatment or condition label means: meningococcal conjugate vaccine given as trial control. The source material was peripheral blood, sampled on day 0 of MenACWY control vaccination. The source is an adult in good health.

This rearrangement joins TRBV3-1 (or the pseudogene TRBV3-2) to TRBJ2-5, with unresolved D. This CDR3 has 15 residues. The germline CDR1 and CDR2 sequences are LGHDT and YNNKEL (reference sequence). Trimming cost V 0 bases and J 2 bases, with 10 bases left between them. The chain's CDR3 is CASSQDLDPQETQYF. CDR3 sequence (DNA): TGTGCCAGCAGCCAAGATTTGGACCCTCAAGAGACCCAGTACTTC.

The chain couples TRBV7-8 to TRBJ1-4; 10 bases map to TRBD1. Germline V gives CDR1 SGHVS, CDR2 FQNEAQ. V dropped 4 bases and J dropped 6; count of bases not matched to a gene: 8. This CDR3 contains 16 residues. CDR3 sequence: CASSSPRTGGDEKLFF. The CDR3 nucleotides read TGTGCCAGCAGCTCGCCGAGGACAGGGGGGGATGAAAAACTGTTTTTT.

The CDR3 is CASSYEQTYGYTF. The CDR3 DNA follows: TGTGCCAGTAGTTACGAACAGACTTATGGCTACACCTTC. The rearrangement joins TRBV19 to TRBJ1-2; D gene uncertain. CDR3 length: 13 residues. V was clipped by 5 bases and J by 5 bases, with 12 bases between them. Per the germline V gene, CDR1 is LNHDA and CDR2 is SQIVND (reference sequence).

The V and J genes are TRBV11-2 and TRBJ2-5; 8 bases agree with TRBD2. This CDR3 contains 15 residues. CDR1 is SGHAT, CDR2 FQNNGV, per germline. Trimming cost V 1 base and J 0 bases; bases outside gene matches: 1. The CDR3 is CASSLGGGYQETQYF. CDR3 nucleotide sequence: TGTGCCAGCAGCTTAGGCGGGGGGTACCAAGAGACCCAGTACTTC.

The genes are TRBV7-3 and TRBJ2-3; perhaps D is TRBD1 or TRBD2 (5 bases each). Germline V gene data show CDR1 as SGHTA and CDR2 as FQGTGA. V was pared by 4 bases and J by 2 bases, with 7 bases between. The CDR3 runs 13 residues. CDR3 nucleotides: TGTGCCAGCAGCTGGGGACCCACAGATACGCAGTATTTT. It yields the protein CASSWGPTDTQYF.

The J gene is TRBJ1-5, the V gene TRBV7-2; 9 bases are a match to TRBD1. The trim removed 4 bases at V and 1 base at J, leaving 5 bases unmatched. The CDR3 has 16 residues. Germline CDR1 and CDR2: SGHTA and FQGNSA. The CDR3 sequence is CASSSRQGGSNQPQHF. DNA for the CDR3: TGTGCCAGCAGCTCTAGACAGGGGGGAAGCAATCAGCCCCAGCATTTT.

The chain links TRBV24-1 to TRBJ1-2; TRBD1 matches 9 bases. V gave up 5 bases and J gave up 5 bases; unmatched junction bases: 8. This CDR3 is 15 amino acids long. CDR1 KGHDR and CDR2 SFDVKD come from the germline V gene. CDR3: CATSGGTGLRYGYTF. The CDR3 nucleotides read TGTGCCACCAGTGGGGGGACAGGGTTGAGGTATGGCTACACCTTC.

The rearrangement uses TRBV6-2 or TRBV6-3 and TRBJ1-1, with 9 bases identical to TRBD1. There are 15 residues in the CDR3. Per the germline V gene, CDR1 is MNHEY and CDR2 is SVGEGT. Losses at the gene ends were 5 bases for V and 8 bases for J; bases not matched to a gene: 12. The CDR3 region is CASSPITGTGLEAFF. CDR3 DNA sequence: TGTGCCAGCAGTCCGATCACCGGGACAGGGTTAGAAGCTTTCTTT.

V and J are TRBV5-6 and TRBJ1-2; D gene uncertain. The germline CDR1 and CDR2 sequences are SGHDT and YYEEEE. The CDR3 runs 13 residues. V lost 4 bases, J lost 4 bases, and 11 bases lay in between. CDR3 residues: CASSPDYLYGYTF. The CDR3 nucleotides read TGTGCCAGCAGCCCGGACTACCTCTATGGCTACACCTTC.

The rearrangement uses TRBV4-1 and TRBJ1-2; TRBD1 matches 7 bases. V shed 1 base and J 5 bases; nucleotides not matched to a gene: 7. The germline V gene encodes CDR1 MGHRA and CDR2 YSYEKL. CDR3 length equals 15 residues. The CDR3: CASSQGLGTVYGYTF. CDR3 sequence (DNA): TGCGCCAGCAGCCAAGGTCTTGGGACAGTGTATGGCTACACCTTC.

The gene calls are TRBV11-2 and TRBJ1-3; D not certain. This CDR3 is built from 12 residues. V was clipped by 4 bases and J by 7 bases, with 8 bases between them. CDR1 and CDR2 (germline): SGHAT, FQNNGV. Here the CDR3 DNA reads TGTGCCAGCAGCTCTGGCGGTAACACCATATATTTT. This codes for CASSSGGNTIYF.

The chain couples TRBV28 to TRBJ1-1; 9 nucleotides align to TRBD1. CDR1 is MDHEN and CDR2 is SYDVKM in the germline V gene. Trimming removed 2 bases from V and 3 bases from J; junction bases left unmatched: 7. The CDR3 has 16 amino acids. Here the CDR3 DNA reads TGTGCCAGCAGTTTAGGGGACAGGGCTGGGGACACTGAAGCTTTCTTT. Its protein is CASSLGDRAGDTEAFF.

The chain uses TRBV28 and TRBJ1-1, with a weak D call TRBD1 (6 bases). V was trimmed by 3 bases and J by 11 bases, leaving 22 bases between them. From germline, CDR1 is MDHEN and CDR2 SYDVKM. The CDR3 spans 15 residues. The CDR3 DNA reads TGTGCCAGCAGTTTCGGGGGGGCGAGGAGGAAAGGGGCTTTCTTT. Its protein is CASSFGGARRKGAFF.